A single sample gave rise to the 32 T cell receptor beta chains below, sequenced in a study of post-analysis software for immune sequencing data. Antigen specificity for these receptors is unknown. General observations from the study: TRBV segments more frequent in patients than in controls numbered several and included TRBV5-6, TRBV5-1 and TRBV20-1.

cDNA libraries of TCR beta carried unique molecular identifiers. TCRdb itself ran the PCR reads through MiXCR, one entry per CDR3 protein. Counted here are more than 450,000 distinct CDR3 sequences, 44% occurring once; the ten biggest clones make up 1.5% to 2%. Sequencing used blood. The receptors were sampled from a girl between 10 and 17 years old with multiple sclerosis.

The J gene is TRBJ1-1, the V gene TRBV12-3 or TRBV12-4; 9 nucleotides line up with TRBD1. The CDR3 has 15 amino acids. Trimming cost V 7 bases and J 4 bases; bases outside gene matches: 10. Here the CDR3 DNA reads TGTGCCAGCAATTCCCCCTGGACAGGGGCCACTGAAGCTTTCTTT. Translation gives CASNSPWTGATEAFF.

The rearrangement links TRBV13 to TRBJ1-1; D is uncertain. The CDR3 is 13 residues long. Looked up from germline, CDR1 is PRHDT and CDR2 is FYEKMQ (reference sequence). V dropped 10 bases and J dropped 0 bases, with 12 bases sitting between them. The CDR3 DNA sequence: TGTGCCACCCGAGACGGGATGAACACTGAAGCTTTCTTT. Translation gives CATRDGMNTEAFF.

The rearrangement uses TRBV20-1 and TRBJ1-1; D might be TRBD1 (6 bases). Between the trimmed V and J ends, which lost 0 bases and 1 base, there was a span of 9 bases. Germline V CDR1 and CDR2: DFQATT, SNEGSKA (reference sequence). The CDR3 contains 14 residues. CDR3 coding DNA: TGCAGTGCTAGAGATACAGGGAGGAACACTGAAGCTTTCTTT. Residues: CSARDTGRNTEAFF.

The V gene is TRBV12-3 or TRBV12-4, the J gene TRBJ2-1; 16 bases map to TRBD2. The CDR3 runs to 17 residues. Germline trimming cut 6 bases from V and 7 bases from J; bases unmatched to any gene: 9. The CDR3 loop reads CASSVPGLAGGLNEQFF. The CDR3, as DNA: TGTGCCAGCAGCGTCCCGGGACTAGCGGGGGGGCTTAATGAGCAGTTCTTC.

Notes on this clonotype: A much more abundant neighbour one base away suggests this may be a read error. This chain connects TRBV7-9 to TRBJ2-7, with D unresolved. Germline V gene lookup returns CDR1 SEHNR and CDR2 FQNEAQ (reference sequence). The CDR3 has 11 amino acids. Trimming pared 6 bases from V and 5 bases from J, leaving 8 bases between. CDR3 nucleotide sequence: TGTGCCAGCAGGGGATGGAACGAGCAGTACTTC. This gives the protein CASRGWNEQYF.

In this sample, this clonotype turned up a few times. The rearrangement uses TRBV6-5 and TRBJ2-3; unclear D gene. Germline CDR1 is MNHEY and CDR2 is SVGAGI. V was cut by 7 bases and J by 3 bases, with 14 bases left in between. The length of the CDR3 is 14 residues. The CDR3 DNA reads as TGTGCCAGCAAGGCAGTTTTAAGGACAGATACGCAGTATTTT. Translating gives CASKAVLRTDTQYF.

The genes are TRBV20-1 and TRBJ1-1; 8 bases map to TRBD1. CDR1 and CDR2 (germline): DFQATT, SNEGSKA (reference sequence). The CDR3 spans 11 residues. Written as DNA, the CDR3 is TGCTCCCTCGGACAGGGCACTGAAGCTTTCTTT. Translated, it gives CSLGQGTEAFF.

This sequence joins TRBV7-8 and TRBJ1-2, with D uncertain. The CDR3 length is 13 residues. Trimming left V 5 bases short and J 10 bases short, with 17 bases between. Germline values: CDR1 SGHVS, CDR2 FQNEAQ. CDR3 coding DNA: TGTGCCAGCAGCCGCATCAAGGGTCAGGCCTACACCTTC. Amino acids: CASSRIKGQAYTF.

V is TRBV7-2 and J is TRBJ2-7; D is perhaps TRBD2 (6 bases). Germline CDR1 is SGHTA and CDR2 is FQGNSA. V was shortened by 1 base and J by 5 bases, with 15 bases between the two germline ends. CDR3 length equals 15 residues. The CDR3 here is CASSLVSGSGHEQYF. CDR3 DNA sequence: TGTGCCAGCAGCTTAGTGTCCGGGAGTGGGCACGAGCAGTACTTC.

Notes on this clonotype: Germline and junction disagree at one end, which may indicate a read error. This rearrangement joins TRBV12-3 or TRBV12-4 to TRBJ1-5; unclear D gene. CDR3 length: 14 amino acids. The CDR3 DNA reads TGTGCCAGCCTTGAGGGTGGTAGCAATCGGCCCCAGCATTTT. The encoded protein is CASLEGGSNRPQHF.

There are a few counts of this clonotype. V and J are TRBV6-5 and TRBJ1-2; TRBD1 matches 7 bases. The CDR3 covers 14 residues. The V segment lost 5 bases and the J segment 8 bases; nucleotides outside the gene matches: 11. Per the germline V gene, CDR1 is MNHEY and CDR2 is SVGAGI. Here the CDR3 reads CASSTRTGAGGYTF. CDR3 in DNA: TGTGCCAGCAGTACTCGGACAGGAGCGGGGGGCTACACCTTC.

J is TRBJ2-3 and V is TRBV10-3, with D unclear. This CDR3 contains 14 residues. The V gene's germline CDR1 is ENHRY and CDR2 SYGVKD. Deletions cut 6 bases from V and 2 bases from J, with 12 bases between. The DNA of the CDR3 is TGTGCCATCAGGGCCAGTGACAACACAGATACGCAGTATTTT. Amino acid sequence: CAIRASDNTDTQYF.

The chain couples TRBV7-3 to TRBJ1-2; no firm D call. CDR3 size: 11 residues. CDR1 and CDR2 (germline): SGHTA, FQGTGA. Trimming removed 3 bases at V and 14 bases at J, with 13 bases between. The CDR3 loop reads CASSFTRAGTF. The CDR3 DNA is TGTGCCAGCAGCTTTACCCGGGCGGGTACCTTC. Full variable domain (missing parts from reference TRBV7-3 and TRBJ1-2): GAGVSQTPSNKVTEKGKYVELRCDPISGHTALYWYRQSLGQGPEFLIYFQGTGAADDSGLPNDRFFAVRPEGSVSTLKIQRTERGDSAVYLCASSFTRAGTFGSGTRLTVV.

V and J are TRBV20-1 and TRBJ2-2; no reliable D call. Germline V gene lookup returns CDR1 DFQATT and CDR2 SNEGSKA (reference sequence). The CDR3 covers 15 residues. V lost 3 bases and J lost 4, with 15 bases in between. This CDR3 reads CSASARSGRTGELFF. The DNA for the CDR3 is TGCAGTGCTAGTGCCCGATCCGGGCGCACCGGGGAGCTGTTTTTT.

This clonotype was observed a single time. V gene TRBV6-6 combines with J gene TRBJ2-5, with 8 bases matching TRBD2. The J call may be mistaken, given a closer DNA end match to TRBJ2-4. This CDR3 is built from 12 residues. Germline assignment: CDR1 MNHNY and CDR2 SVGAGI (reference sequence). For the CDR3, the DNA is TGTGCCAGCTCTCGGGGGGGGAACATTCAGTACTTC. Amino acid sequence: CASSRGGNIQYF.

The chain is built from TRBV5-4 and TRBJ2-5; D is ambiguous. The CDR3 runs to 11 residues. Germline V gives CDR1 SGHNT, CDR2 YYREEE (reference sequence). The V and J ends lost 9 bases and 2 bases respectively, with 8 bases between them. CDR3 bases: TGTGCCATTTCGATACAAGAGACCCAGTACTTC. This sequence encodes CAISIQETQYF.

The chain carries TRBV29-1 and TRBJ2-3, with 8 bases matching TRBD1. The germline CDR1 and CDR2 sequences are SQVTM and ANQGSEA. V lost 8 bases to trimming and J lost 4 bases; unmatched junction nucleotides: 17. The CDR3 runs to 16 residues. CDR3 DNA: TGCAGCACTAGGACAGGGCCCACGACCAGCGCAGATACGCAGTATTTT. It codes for CSTRTGPTTSADTQYF.

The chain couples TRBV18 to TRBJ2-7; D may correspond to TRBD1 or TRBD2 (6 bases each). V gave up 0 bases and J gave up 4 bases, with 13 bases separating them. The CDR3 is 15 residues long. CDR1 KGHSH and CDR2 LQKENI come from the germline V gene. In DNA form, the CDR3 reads TGTGCCAGCTCACCACCGGGGGGCAGTGGGTACGAGCAGTACTTC. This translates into CASSPPGGSGYEQYF.

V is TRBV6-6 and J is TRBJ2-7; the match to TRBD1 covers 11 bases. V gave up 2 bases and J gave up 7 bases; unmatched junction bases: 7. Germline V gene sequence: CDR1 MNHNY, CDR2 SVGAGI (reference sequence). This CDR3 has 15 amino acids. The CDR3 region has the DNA TGTGCCAGCAGTTACCCGGACAGGGGGCACAATGAGCAGTACTTC. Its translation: CASSYPDRGHNEQYF.

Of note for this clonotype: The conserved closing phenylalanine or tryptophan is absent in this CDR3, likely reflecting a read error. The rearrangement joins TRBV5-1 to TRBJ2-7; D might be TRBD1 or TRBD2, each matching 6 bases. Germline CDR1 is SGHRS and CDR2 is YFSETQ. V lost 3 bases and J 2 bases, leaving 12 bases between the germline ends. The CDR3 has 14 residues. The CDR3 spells CASSWGADTYEQYI. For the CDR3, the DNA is TGCGCCAGCAGCTGGGGGGCGGACACCTACGAGCAGTACATC.

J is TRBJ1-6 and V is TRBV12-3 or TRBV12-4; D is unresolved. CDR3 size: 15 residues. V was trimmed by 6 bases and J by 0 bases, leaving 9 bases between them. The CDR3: CASSSGGSYNSPLHF. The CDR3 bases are TGTGCCAGCAGCAGTGGCGGCTCCTATAATTCACCCCTCCACTTT.

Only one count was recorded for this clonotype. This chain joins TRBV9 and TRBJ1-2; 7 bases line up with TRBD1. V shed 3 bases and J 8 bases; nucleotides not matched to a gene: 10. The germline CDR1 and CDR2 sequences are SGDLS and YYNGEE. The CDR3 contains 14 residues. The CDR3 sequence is CASSARQGGSGYTF. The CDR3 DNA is TGTGCCAGCAGCGCTAGACAGGGAGGTAGCGGCTACACCTTC.

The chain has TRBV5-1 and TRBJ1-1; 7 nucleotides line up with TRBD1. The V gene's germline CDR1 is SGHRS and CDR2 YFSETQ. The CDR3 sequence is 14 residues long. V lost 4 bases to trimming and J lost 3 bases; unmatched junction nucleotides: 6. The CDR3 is CASSRTGEDTEAFF. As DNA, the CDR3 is TGCGCCAGCAGCCGAACAGGGGAGGACACTGAAGCTTTCTTT. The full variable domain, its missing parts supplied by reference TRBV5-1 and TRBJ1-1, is KAGVTQTPRYLIKTRGQQVTLSCSPISGHRSVSWYQQTPGQGLQFLFEYFSETQRNKGNFPGRFSGRQFSNSRSEMNVSTLELGDSALYLCASSRTGEDTEAFFGQGTRLTVV.

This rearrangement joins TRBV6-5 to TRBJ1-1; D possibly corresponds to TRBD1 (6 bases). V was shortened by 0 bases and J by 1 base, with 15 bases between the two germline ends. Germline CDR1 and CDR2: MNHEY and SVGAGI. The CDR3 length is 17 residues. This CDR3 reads CASSYSMFRGENTEAFF. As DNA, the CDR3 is TGTGCCAGCAGTTACTCGATGTTCAGGGGCGAGAACACTGAAGCTTTCTTT.

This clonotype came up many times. CDR3 DNA: TGCGCCAGCAGCTCCGGGACTAGCAAGCCCCACCAAGAGACCCAGTACTTC. It is translated as CASSSGTSKPHQETQYF. The chain uses TRBV5-1 and TRBJ2-5; 9 bases line up with TRBD2. V was pared by 3 bases and J by 0 bases, with 9 bases of the junction left unmatched. CDR1 and CDR2 (germline): SGHRS, YFSETQ. CDR3 length: 17 residues.

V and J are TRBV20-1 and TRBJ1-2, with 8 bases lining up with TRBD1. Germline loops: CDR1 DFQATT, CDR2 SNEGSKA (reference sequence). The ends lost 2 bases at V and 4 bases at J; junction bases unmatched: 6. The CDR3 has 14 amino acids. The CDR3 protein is CSARPGGPSYGYTF. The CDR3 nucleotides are TGCAGTGCTAGACCAGGGGGCCCAAGCTATGGCTACACCTTC.

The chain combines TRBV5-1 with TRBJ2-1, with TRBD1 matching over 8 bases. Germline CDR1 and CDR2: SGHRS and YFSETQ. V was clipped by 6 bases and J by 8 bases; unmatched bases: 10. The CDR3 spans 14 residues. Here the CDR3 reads CASMQGAGRDEQFF. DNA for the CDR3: TGCGCCAGCATGCAGGGGGCCGGGCGAGATGAGCAGTTCTTC.

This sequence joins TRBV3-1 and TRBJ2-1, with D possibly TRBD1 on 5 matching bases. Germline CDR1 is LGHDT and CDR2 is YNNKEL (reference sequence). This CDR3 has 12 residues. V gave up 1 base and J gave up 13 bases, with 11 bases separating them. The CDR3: CASSQGVGHQFF. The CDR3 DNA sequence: TGTGCCAGCAGCCAAGGGGTTGGACACCAGTTCTTC.

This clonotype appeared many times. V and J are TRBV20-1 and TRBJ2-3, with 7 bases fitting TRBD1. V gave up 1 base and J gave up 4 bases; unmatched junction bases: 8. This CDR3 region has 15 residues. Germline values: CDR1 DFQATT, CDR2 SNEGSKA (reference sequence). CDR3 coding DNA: TGCAGTGCTAGAGCCCCTCGACAGGGCGCAGATACGCAGTATTTT. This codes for CSARAPRQGADTQYF.

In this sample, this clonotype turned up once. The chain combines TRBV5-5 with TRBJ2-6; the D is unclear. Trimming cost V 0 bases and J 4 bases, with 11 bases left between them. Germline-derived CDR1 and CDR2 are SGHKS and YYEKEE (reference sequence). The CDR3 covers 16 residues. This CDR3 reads CASSLGPAVGANVLTF. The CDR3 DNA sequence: TGTGCCAGCAGCTTGGGTCCGGCAGTGGGGGCCAACGTCCTGACTTTC.

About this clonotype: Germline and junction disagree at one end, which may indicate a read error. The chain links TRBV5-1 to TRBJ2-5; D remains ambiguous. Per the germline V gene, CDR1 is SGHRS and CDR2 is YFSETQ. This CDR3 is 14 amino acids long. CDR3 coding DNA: TGCGCCAGCAGCTTGGCCCAGCTCCAAGAGAGCCAGTACTTC. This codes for CASSLAQLQESQYF.

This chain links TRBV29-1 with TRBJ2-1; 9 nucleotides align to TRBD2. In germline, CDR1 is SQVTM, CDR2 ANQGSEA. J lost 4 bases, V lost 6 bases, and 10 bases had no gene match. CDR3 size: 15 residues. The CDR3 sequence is CSVGGGSGGYNEQFF. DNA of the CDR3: TGCAGCGTGGGTGGTGGTAGCGGGGGATACAATGAGCAGTTCTTC.